This entry features one TCR beta chain sequence. This CDR3 spans 18 amino acids. The germline CDR1 and CDR2 sequences are SGHRS and YFSETQ. Unmatched junction bases numbered 10, after V lost 1 base and J lost 1 base. The data were taken from a study of cytomegalovirus exposure and HLA in healthy donors. The data were produced by immunoSEQ multiplex PCR, yet TCRdb's version contains in-frame clones alone and is incomplete. The sample has roughly 47,000 clones, 90% to 95% seen once. The chain is built from TRBV5-1 and TRBJ2-5; TRBD2 matches 10 bases. Sequencing was done on a sample of PBMCs. This sequence was found in a woman aged 18 to 35 in good health and CMV-seronegative. This chain's CDR3 is CASSLLTGTSEPQETQYF. The CDR3, as DNA: TGCGCCAGCAGCTTGCTCACCGGGACTAGCGAACCCCAAGAGACCCAGTACTTC.